This T cell receptor (beta chain) was identified in a study of technical replicates of blood from a handful of donors. This CDR3 is built from 15 residues. Germline V lookup: CDR1 SQVTM, CDR2 ANQGSEA. J lost 6 bases, V lost 2 bases, and 5 bases had no gene match. The data were produced by immunoSEQ multiplex PCR, yet TCRdb's version contains in-frame clones alone and is incomplete. The sample has 75,000 to 95,000 clones, less than 95% seen once; the top ten hold 0.2% to 0.3%. The source is a human donor in good health. Specimen: T cells isolated from PBMCs. V gene TRBV29-1 combines with J gene TRBJ2-2, with TRBD1 matching 11 bases. The CDR3 protein is CSVEKGQGGAGELFF. CDR3 DNA sequence: TGCAGCGTTGAAAAGGGACAGGGGGGTGCCGGGGAGCTGTTTTTT.